By proportion, the clone carrying this T cell receptor delta chain is medium-sized. TCRdb reran clone calling via CATT on the RT-PCR reads. The sample lists about 2,900 delta-chain clones, 30% occurring once. The source of the sample is a study of gamma-delta T cells after stem cell transplantation. Sequencing was done on a sample of gamma-delta T cells. This clonotype originated in a human donor. It is not recorded whose cells these are; they may come from a transplant donor.

The CDR3 bases are TGTGCCTGTGACACAGTTGTCTGGGGGATACGGTACACCGATAAACTCATCTTT. This gives the protein CACDTVVWGIRYTDKLIF. The chain joins TRDV2 to TRDJ1; 12 nucleotides align to TRDD3. From germline, CDR1 is GEAIGNYY and CDR2 EKD. The ends lost 1 base at V and 0 bases at J; junction bases unmatched: 8. This CDR3 comprises 18 residues.